Detailed here is one T cell receptor (beta chain). Its antigen is unknown. The record has no base qualities; no much larger clone is one base away. The entry originates in a study of cytomegalovirus exposure and HLA in healthy donors (dated by TCRdb to between 2016 and 2019). A note on the overall study: An earlier analysis of roughly 500 of the donors reported 250 to 350 Gb of sequence data and some 100 million unique TCR beta sequences from about 179 million T cells. Around 330 gigabases of sequencing data and around 85 million unique TCR sequences made up an early release that covered over 550 HLA-typed donors. The genetic ancestry cluster associated with self-reported Caucasian donors included over 65% of the roughly 400 genotyped donors. The study aimed to test whether signatures of past pathogen exposure could be identified by cataloging public T cell receptors. The study used immunosequencing to profile the T cell repertoires of more than 650 subjects and linked those repertoires to cytomegalovirus serostatus. A separate validation cohort of more than 100 different subjects was used in addition to the roughly 670-subject first cohort. The study combined high-throughput TCR immunosequencing, statistical association of individual TCRs with disease status, and machine learning to predict cytomegalovirus infection status. In a later analysis, previously published TCR beta repertoires from about 670 donors were re-analyzed and high-resolution HLA genotyping was added so that TCR occurrence patterns could be studied. In the later analysis, no new phenotypic data were used to find candidate immune exposures; instead, reliance was placed on TCR beta sequences and their occurrence across donors. An earlier analysis of approximately 640 of the donors applied high-throughput TCR beta sequencing to assess whether each TCR beta V gene segment acted as functional or pseudogenic. Donor age, sex, ethnicity and CMV serostatus were collected together with the repertoire data. A later genetic analysis took genome-wide SNP genotypes for about 55% of the 666 donors and used that subset as a discovery cohort. All discovery cohort repertoires had been generated on a single sequencing platform. Both class I and class II loci were covered by HLA typing, at four-digit resolution. The number of donors typed differed by locus, with about 629-630 for A, B, C, DRB1 and DQB1, approximately 500 for DQA1, over 600 for DPA1, and approximately 470 for DPB1. A few DR-DQ haplotypes were treated as single units for association and clustering because of strong linkage in the cohort. Among under 450 genotyped donors of the cohort, an average of approximately 240,000 unique TCR beta nucleotide sequences were sequenced per donor, 15% to 20% of them non-productive. Overall study outcomes, separate from this receptor: Assigning TCR associations to individual alleles was difficult when HLA alleles, especially DR and DQ, strongly co-occurred. In a later analysis, several top co-occurrence clusters were reported to appear linked to parvovirus B19, influenza, CMV and Epstein-Barr virus. An association between a missense DCLRE1C variant and V-gene and J-gene trimming of TCR beta chains was found in a later genetic analysis and replicated in an independent cohort. Linkage disequilibrium might explain the correlated functional status among segregating V segments, but an unknown experimental factor could not be excluded. A cluster of highly shared sequence variants was judged likely to represent a technical artifact of the sequencing pipeline. According to a later analysis, most CMV-associated TCR beta chains appeared to be HLA-restricted, and the HLA associations seemed to be driven largely by CMV exposure. A later analysis found that TCR association rates varied across HLA loci, with DRB1 alleles showing the most associated TCRs and HLA-C alleles the fewest. Because HLA typing was missing for some donors at each locus, association tests included only the typed subset. Broadly in line with IMGT annotations, most TCR beta V segments showed up in productive rearrangements about 87% or about 30% of the time in an earlier analysis of about 500 of the donors. For the cohort, immune exposure information was limited to CMV serostatus. In a later analysis, some 17,000 TCR beta sequences were associated with specific HLA alleles at a false discovery rate of 0.05. Most TCR sequences were observed very rarely across donors, whereas some public TCRs were present in many individuals. In vitro tests confirmed that a few of the cytomegalovirus-associated TCR beta chains recognize cytomegalovirus antigens. Because counts were too low, more than 15 rarely observed V segments, including chromosome 9 orphons, were left out of the earlier analysis of a few hundred of the donors. Compared with equally common non-associated chains, HLA-associated TCR beta chains in a later analysis were more clonally expanded and had lower generation probabilities. Some IMGT-functional V segments, including TRBV6-2 and TRBV6-3, could not be told apart with the 87-base-pair reads, so those segments were excluded. Only TCR beta chains were sequenced in this cohort, and the absence of alpha or paired-chain data limited detectable features. Roughly uniform sequencing depth across donors was assumed in presence/absence analyses, although this assumption may not hold. The study listed approximately 160 TCR beta chains as associated with cytomegalovirus. The classifier was reported to diagnose cytomegalovirus status with high specificity and sensitivity in both the original cohort and the validation cohort. According to the authors, the approach could potentially be generalized to other disease states and immunological phenotypes. A further reported finding was that TCR beta sequences accurately predicted the HLA-A and HLA-B alleles for most subjects in the first cohort. Compared with the approximately 710-donor mean, donors in an Asian-associated ancestry cluster had fewer N-insertions in productive TCRs, according to a later genetic analysis.

The cohort consisted of 666 healthy bone marrow donors. Cohort members were all nominally healthy when sampled, although unrecorded immune exposures were likely present. The donor tested CMV seronegative, placing the donor among the 350 or so seronegative members of the cohort. A peripheral blood sample was provided by each donor, and peripheral blood mononuclear cells were used for TCR beta sequencing. Genomic DNA extraction from the blood cell samples was performed with the Qiagen DNeasy Blood Extraction Kit. Taken from the germline V gene (reference sequence), the CDR1 and CDR2 loops are SEHNR and FQNEAQ. From the cysteine through the phenylalanine, the CDR3 covers 17 amino acids. Only the CDR3 part of the read is kept: 51 bases, read in frame from the first base. Trimming leaves V shorter by 4 bases and J shorter by 0 bases, with the junction holding 8 bases beyond the gene matches. Library creation used the immunoSEQ multiplex PCR assay. A mixture of 60 forward primers for TCR Vbeta segments and 13 reverse primers for TCR Jbeta segments was used in the multiplex PCR. A multiplex PCR assay on genomic DNA amplified the CDR3 region of rearranged TCR beta genes. The Illumina HiSeq System was used to sequence the amplified TCR beta libraries as 87-base-pair reads. The authors' pipeline ran thus. A later analysis tallied roughly 78 million unique TCR beta chains across the 666 repertoires, and around 9.9 million of those chains were shared by two or more donors. To remove PCR and sequencing errors, raw reads were error-corrected and collapsed into unique sequences using a nearest-neighbor algorithm that merged closely related sequences. CDR3 sequences were aligned to IMGT reference sequences to assign V, D and J gene segments. Each retained sequence needed at least a six-nucleotide match to both a V gene segment and a J gene segment. A rearrangement counted as productive if the CDR3 had no stop codons and remained in frame with V and J, and every other rearrangement counted as non-productive. CDR3 was defined according to IMGT convention as the region running from the second conserved V-encoded cysteine to the conserved J-encoded phenylalanine. In an earlier analysis of around 540 of the donors, sequences lacking an unambiguous match to a single V gene segment were excluded. In an earlier analysis of around 590 of the donors, a V segment was called functional when productive rearrangements were above 56.7%, and segregating when the standard deviation between donors exceeded 5%. A statistical classification framework was built to diagnose cytomegalovirus status from the catalog of TCR beta chain sequences. In a later analysis, TCR nucleotide sequences were compared against IMGT/GENE-DB human TR gene sequences so that V and J genes could be assigned. Using the TCRdist pipeline, a later analysis assigned CDR3 sequences along with most-parsimonious VDJ recombination scenarios. In a later analysis, each TCR beta chain was defined by its CDR3 amino acid sequence together with its V-gene family, and reads without a unique V-gene family were excluded. To address suspected cross-contamination and a sequencing artifact, a later analysis removed some 620 highly shared, low-generation-probability nucleotide sequences. For each public chain, a later analysis derived a clonal expansion index from normalized ranks of inferred template counts within each repertoire. In a later analysis, generation probabilities were computed using a VDJ recombination model fitted to out-of-frame rearrangements, and the results were checked against IGoR. In a later analysis, hypergeometric tests were used to score TCR-TCR, TCR-HLA and TCR-CMV co-occurrence, with a repertoire-size bias correction applied to TCR pairs. A later analysis estimated false discovery rates by permuting HLA or CMV assignments 20 times. In a later analysis, co-occurring TCRs were grouped using DBSCAN, with TCRdist sequence similarity added in when clustering inside HLA-allele-positive subsets. Co-occurrence clustering excluded repertoires with fewer than 30,000 or more than 120,000 public chains, plus five with anomalous nucleotide sharing. The table was pulled from immuneACCESS by TCRdb, which kept in-frame rearrangements only. Such tables lose some clones; where checked, under half of the loss comes from unresolved V genes, and the rest has no known cause. The D gene and trimming were derived from the DNA, and the V and J assignments and clone size from that table. The table for this sample lists about 67,000 clones; roughly two thirds of them were counted only once. The ten most abundant clones make up approximately 2.2% of the sample.

The sequence is built from TRBV7-9 and TRBJ2-5; 10 middle bases align to TRBD2. The sequenced sample was PBMCs. This TCR derives from a woman in her thirties in good health and CMV-seronegative. The DNA sequence is TGTGCCAGCAGCTCGGGGCTAGCGGGGGTGTACCAAGAGACCCAGTACTTC. It is translated as CASSSGLAGVYQETQYF.